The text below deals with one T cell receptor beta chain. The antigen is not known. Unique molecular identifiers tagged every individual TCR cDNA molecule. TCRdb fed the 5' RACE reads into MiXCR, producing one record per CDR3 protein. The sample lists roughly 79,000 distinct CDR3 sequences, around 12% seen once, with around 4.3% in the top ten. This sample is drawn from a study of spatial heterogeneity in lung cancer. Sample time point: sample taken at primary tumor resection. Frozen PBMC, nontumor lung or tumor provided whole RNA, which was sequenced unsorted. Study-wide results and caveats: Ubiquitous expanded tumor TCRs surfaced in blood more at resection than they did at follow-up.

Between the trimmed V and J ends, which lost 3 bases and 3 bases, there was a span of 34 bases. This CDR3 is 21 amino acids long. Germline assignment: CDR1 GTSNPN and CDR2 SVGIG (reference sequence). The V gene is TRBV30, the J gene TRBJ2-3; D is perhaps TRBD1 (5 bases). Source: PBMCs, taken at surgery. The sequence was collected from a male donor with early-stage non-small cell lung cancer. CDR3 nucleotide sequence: TGTGCCTGGAGGCAGAGGCTTCGTGCGCTCGGCACGCAGGGCCGGACAGATACGCAGTATTTT. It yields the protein CAWRQRLRALGTQGRTDTQYF. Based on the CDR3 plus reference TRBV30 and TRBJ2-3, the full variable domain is SQTIHQWPATLVQPVGSPLSLECTVEGTSNPNLYWYRQAAGRGLQLLFYSVGIGQISSEVPQNLSASRPQDRQFILSSKKLLLSDSGFYLCAWRQRLRALGTQGRTDTQYFGPGTRLTVL.